The T cell receptor (beta chain) described here comes from a study of T cells expressing NK-cell markers. The CDR3 is made up of 14 amino acids. Per the germline V gene, CDR1 is MGHRA and CDR2 is YSYEKL. TCRdb processed the 5' RACE reads again and assigns one entry to each CDR3 protein, with no DNA. Recorded for this sample: roughly 450,000 distinct CDR3 sequences. The J gene is TRBJ1-1, the V gene TRBV4-1; checking the TCRdb D call of TRBD1 is not possible without DNA. This receptor was identified in a woman aged 45 to 65 in good health. The sequencing sample was made of blood T cells: a sorted CD56 or NKG2C T cell subset, CD4+ or CD8+ T cells, or bulk PBMC T cells (not recorded which). CDR3 region: CASSQDRGALRAFF.